These 14 T cell receptor beta chains were sequenced from one sample in a study of neurological immune-mediated disorders. A single record per CDR3 protein comes from TCRdb applying MiXCR to the 5' RACE reads. This table holds around 40,000 distinct CDR3 sequences, approximately 11% found once. Input material: PBMCs. All receptors derive from a female donor in good health.

On this clonotype: The CDR3 carries no conserved terminal phenylalanine or tryptophan, so it likely arises from a read error. In DNA, the CDR3 is TGTGCCAGCAGCTCCTCGGGGGGGAACTATGGCTACACCCTC. Protein sequence: CASSSSGGNYGYTL. The J gene is TRBJ1-2, the V gene TRBV5-5, with D possibly TRBD1 on 5 matching bases. V was pared by 3 bases and J by 2 bases, with 11 bases between. Per the germline V gene, CDR1 is SGHKS and CDR2 is YYEKEE (reference sequence). The CDR3 covers 14 residues.

This clonotype has at least ten counts. V usage is TRBV20-1 and J usage is TRBJ1-6; D gene unclear. V lost 3 bases and J lost 3, with 9 bases in between. The CDR3 runs 14 residues. In germline, CDR1 is DFQATT, CDR2 SNEGSKA (reference sequence). In DNA form, the CDR3 reads TGCAGTGCTAGTATTGGGAACTATAATTCACCCCTCCACTTT. The encoded protein is CSASIGNYNSPLHF.

Ten or more counts support this clonotype. J is TRBJ2-2 and V is TRBV5-1; a possible D gene is TRBD1 (6 bases). Germline CDR1 reads SGHRS; CDR2 reads YFSETQ. There are 16 residues in the CDR3. The germline V and J ends were trimmed by 0 bases and 7 bases, with 16 bases remaining between them. The CDR3 protein is CASSLALRGGSGELFF. CDR3 coding DNA: TGCGCCAGCAGCTTGGCCCTCAGGGGTGGTAGCGGGGAGCTGTTTTTT.

This clonotype has just a few counts. This chain connects TRBV6-6 to TRBJ2-3, with 12 bases matching TRBD2. There are 14 residues in the CDR3. V was clipped by 6 bases and J by 4 bases; unmatched bases: 2. In germline, CDR1 is MNHNY, CDR2 SVGAGI (reference sequence). The CDR3 loop reads CASRGLAGADTQYF. The CDR3 DNA is TGTGCCAGCAGGGGACTAGCGGGTGCAGATACGCAGTATTTT.

This clonotype was counted many times. V and J are TRBV5-1 and TRBJ2-3; the D is unclear. Trimming took off 8 bases at V and 4 bases at J, with 17 bases between the two ends. The germline gives CDR1 SGHRS, CDR2 YFSETQ. This CDR3 has 14 amino acids. In DNA, the CDR3 is TGCGCCAGTAAGACTCGATCCGGTGCAGATACGCAGTATTTT. Translated, it gives CASKTRSGADTQYF.

This clonotype was counted ten times or more. V and J are TRBV6-5 and TRBJ1-6; D is unclear. Germline lookup yields CDR1 MNHEY and CDR2 SVGAGI. The CDR3 covers 13 residues. V lost 2 bases, J lost 10 bases, and 9 bases lay in between. The CDR3 here is CASSYDARSPLHF. In DNA, the CDR3 is TGTGCCAGCAGTTACGACGCGCGCTCACCCCTCCACTTT.

This clonotype was recorded many times. The chain joins TRBV5-1 to TRBJ2-5, with D perhaps matching TRBD2 (5 bases). V lost 0 bases and J lost 5, with 14 bases in between. Looked up from germline, CDR1 is SGHRS and CDR2 is YFSETQ. The length of the CDR3 is 15 residues. The CDR3 loop is CASSLGFGGWETQYF. CDR3 DNA sequence: TGCGCCAGCAGCTTGGGTTTTGGAGGATGGGAGACCCAGTACTTC. Complete variable domain (other parts from reference TRBV5-1 and TRBJ2-5): KAGVTQTPRYLIKTRGQQVTLSCSPISGHRSVSWYQQTPGQGLQFLFEYFSETQRNKGNFPGRFSGRQFSNSRSEMNVSTLELGDSALYLCASSLGFGGWETQYFGPGTRLLVL.

There are many counts of this clonotype. V is TRBV27 and J is TRBJ1-2; 9 bases fit TRBD1. This CDR3 spans 13 amino acids. Germline CDR1 reads MNHEY; CDR2 reads SMNVEV (reference sequence). V lost 5 bases, J lost 7 bases, and 5 bases stayed unmatched. CDR3 residues: CASSRGQGGGYTF. The CDR3 nucleotides are TGTGCCAGCAGTCGGGGACAGGGTGGTGGCTACACCTTC.

In this sample, this clonotype turned up many times. The chain links TRBV4-2 to TRBJ2-4; TRBD1 is a possible D gene (6 bases). The CDR3 is made up of 16 amino acids. V shed 2 bases and J shed 5 bases, with 16 bases lying between them. Germline-derived CDR1 and CDR2 are LGHNA and YNFKEQ. The CDR3 nucleotides read TGTGCCAGCAGCCAATACAGGTCCGAGGGGGAAAACATTCAGTACTTC. Translation: CASSQYRSEGENIQYF.

There are many counts of this clonotype. CDR3 region: CASSFFRQGSYNSPLHF. The CDR3 DNA is TGTGCCAGCAGCTTCTTTCGACAGGGGAGCTATAATTCACCCCTCCACTTT. The rearrangement joins TRBV5-6 to TRBJ1-6; 8 nucleotides align to TRBD1. The CDR3 sequence is 17 residues long. The ends lost 2 bases at V and 3 bases at J; junction bases unmatched: 7. In germline, CDR1 is SGHDT, CDR2 YYEEEE.

Ten or more counts support this clonotype. CDR3 sequence reads: CASSLGRVFAPLHF. CDR3 sequence (DNA): TGTGCCAGCAGTTTAGGCAGGGTCTTCGCACCCCTCCACTTT. The gene calls are TRBV27 and TRBJ1-6; the D gene is possibly TRBD1 (5 bases). The V end was cut by 2 bases, the J end by 11 bases, with 13 bases between. This CDR3 spans 14 amino acids. Germline lookup yields CDR1 MNHEY and CDR2 SMNVEV (reference sequence).

This sequence joins TRBV7-9 and TRBJ1-1; D not certain. Germline CDR1 reads SEHNR; CDR2 reads FQNEAQ (reference sequence). The CDR3 sequence is 12 residues long. V dropped 11 bases and J dropped 2 bases, with 12 bases sitting between them. The CDR3 sequence is CAGGILNTEAFF. The CDR3 nucleotides are TGTGCCGGTGGGATCCTCAACACTGAAGCTTTCTTT.

This clonotype was counted many times. J is TRBJ2-7 and V is TRBV5-1; 8 nucleotides line up with TRBD2. This CDR3 comprises 14 residues. Germline CDR1 is SGHRS and CDR2 is YFSETQ. The junction had 6 bases not matched to a gene; V was cut back by 4 bases and J by 3 bases. CDR3 bases: TGCGCCAGCAGCGTAACCGGGACTAGCTACGAGCAGTACTTC. This translates into CASSVTGTSYEQYF.

About this clonotype itself: A much larger clone lies a single base off, so this may be a read error. The chain carries TRBV10-2 and TRBJ2-7; 7 positions match TRBD2. From germline, CDR1 is WSHSY and CDR2 SAAADI. This CDR3 has 13 residues. The CDR3 region is CASRGGQAYERYF. The CDR3 coding sequence is TGCGCCAGCAGGGGAGGGCAGGCGTACGAGCGGTACTTC.